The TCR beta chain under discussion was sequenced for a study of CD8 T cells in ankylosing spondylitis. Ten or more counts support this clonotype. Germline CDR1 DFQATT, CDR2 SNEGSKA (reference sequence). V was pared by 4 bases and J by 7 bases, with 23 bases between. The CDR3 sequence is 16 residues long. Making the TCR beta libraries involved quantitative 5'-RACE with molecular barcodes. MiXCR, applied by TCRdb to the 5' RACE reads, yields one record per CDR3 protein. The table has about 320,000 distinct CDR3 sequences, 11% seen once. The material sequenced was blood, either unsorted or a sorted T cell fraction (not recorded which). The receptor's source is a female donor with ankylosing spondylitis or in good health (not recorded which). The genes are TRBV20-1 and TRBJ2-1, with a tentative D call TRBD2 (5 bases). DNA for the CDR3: TGCAGTGCTAAGACGAAATCGGACTCGCACGGAAATGAGCAGTTCTTC. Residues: CSAKTKSDSHGNEQFF.